This T cell receptor (beta chain) was identified during a study of cytomegalovirus exposure and HLA in healthy donors. Separation from the roughly 670-subject first cohort characterized the roughly 110-subject validation cohort, to which the donors belonged. Assay: immunoSEQ multiplex PCR; the TCRdb copy retains only in-frame clones and omits some. The sample consists of 70,000 or so clones, 94% of them appearing once. This CDR3 is 13 amino acids long. CDR1 and CDR2 (germline): SNHLY, FYNNEI. V was trimmed by 7 bases and J by 2 bases, leaving 8 bases between them. This TCR derives from a man in his late teens or twenties in good health and CMV-seropositive. Sequenced sample: PBMCs. The V gene is TRBV2, the J gene TRBJ1-4, with a weak D call TRBD1 (5 bases). The chain's CDR3 is CASMRDTNEKLFF. The CDR3 DNA reads TGTGCCAGCATGCGGGACACTAATGAAAAACTGTTTTTT.